Listed here are 24 T cell receptor beta chains from one sample, sequenced in a study of control samples from healthy donors and cancer patients. Generated by immunoSEQ multiplex PCR, the TCRdb table keeps only in-frame clones and is missing some. The repertoire holds about 410,000 clones, over 75% seen once, with just under 6.5% in the top ten. Sequenced input: PBMCs. The receptors come from a man aged 40-49 years with head and neck cancer.

This chain links TRBV2 with TRBJ1-6; perhaps TRBD1 as D (5 bases). CDR3 length: 15 residues. Trimming left V 11 bases short and J 12 bases short, with 26 bases between. Germline values: CDR1 SNHLY, CDR2 FYNNEI. The CDR3 bases are TGTGCCGGGAAGCGCCCGGGACTCGACCGGGAACCCCTCCACTTT. Amino acid sequence: CAGKRPGLDREPLHF.

In nucleotides, the CDR3 is TGTGCCAGCAACCGGGACAGGGGGCGCCTGGGCTACACCTTC. It translates to CASNRDRGRLGYTF. This chain connects TRBV6-6 to TRBJ1-2, with TRBD1 identical over 12 bases. Germline V gene data show CDR1 as MNHNY and CDR2 as SVGAGI (reference sequence). This CDR3 contains 14 residues. V was clipped by 7 bases and J by 8 bases; unmatched bases: 8.

This clone was detected only a few times. This chain uses TRBV5-5 with TRBJ1-1; maybe TRBD1 (5 bases). CDR3 length: 15 residues. Looked up from germline, CDR1 is SGHKS and CDR2 is YYEKEE (reference sequence). V was clipped by 0 bases and J by 7 bases, with 16 bases between them. CDR3 DNA sequence: TGTGCCAGCAGCTTGGTTTTGGTCGCAGGGAATGAAGCTTTCTTT. It is translated as CASSLVLVAGNEAFF. Based on the CDR3 plus reference TRBV5-5 and TRBJ1-1, the full variable domain is DAGVTQSPTHLIKTRGQQVTLRCSPISGHKSVSWYQQVLGQGPQFIFQYYEKEERGRGNFPDRFSARQFPNYSSELNVNALLLGDSALYLCASSLVLVAGNEAFFGQGTRLTVV.

The V gene is TRBV6-2 or TRBV6-3, the J gene TRBJ1-1; no firm D call. Germline loops: CDR1 MNHEY, CDR2 SVGEGT. V shed 2 bases and J shed 8 bases, with 12 bases lying between them. The CDR3 is 13 amino acids. Here the CDR3 reads CASSYPTGNEAFF. The CDR3 DNA reads as TGTGCCAGCAGTTACCCGACCGGAAACGAAGCTTTCTTT.

The chain employs TRBV5-1 and TRBJ1-1; D unclear. Per the germline V gene, CDR1 is SGHRS and CDR2 is YFSETQ. The CDR3 is 15 residues long. V was shortened by 2 bases and J by 0 bases, with 11 bases between the two germline ends. CDR3 nucleotides: TGCGCCAGCAGCTTAAATGTCGGAATGAACACTGAAGCTTTCTTT. It yields the protein CASSLNVGMNTEAFF. The complete variable domain, with remaining parts taken from reference TRBV5-1 and TRBJ1-1, reads KAGVTQTPRYLIKTRGQQVTLSCSPISGHRSVSWYQQTPGQGLQFLFEYFSETQRNKGNFPGRFSGRQFSNSRSEMNVSTLELGDSALYLCASSLNVGMNTEAFFGQGTRLTVV.

The V and J genes are TRBV11-1 and TRBJ2-7; TRBD2 might be the D (6 bases). V was trimmed by 5 bases and J by 2 bases, leaving 16 bases between them. The CDR3 extends over 15 amino acids. Germline assignment: CDR1 SGHAT and CDR2 FQDESV (reference sequence). Here the CDR3 DNA reads TGTGCCAGCAGCATCACCGGGACTGGAGCCTACGAGCAGTACTTC. It yields the protein CASSITGTGAYEQYF.

The J gene is TRBJ1-5, the V gene TRBV4-3; weak D call: TRBD1 (5 bases). The CDR3 totals 16 residues. The V end was cut by 0 bases, the J end by 4 bases, with 13 bases between. CDR1 LGHNA and CDR2 YSLEER come from the germline V gene. For the CDR3, the DNA is TGCGCCAGCAGCCAAGATCATGGGGGAGCTAATCAGCCCCAGCATTTT. The encoded protein is CASSQDHGGANQPQHF.

In regard to this clone: The same CDR3 arises from other DNA sequences in this sample as well. The chain joins TRBV29-1 to TRBJ2-1; no definite D call. This CDR3 has 10 residues. V was shortened by 7 bases and J by 5 bases, with 6 bases between the two germline ends. Germline CDR1 and CDR2: SQVTM and ANQGSEA. CDR3 DNA: TGCAGCGGCCGGAACAATGAGCAGTTCTTC. It specifies CSGRNNEQFF.

The J gene is TRBJ1-2, the V gene TRBV6-5; TRBD1 matches at 11 bases. This CDR3 region has 15 residues. The V gene's germline CDR1 is MNHEY and CDR2 SVGAGI. After removal of 5 bases from V and 7 bases from J, the junction contained 9 bases not matched to a gene. CDR3 protein: CASSQLDRGRGGYTF. DNA of the CDR3: TGTGCCAGCAGTCAGCTGGACAGGGGGCGAGGTGGCTACACCTTC.

In regard to this clone: The same CDR3 can be traced to other DNA sequences in this sample. The chain is built from TRBV5-1 and TRBJ2-3, with D perhaps matching TRBD1 or TRBD2 (5 bases each). The V and J ends lost 0 bases and 0 bases respectively, with 8 bases between them. The CDR3 is 15 residues long. Per germline, CDR1 SGHRS and CDR2 YFSETQ. The CDR3 spells CASSLGGTSTDTQYF. CDR3 coding DNA: TGCGCCAGCAGCTTGGGAGGGACGAGCACAGATACGCAGTATTTT.

This chain connects TRBV9 to TRBJ2-2, with D unresolved. In germline, CDR1 is SGDLS, CDR2 YYNGEE. The germline V and J ends were trimmed by 6 bases and 0 bases, with 9 bases remaining between them. This CDR3 region has 14 residues. The CDR3 sequence is CASNTRSNTGELFF. The CDR3 DNA follows: TGTGCCAGCAACACGAGATCGAACACCGGGGAGCTGTTTTTT.

This clone was picked up a small number of times. This chain uses TRBV6-1 with TRBJ2-7; the D is unclear. The CDR3 has 16 amino acids. Trimming took off 0 bases at V and 3 bases at J, with 15 bases between the two ends. CDR1 and CDR2 (germline): MNHNS, SASEGT. The CDR3 DNA is TGTGCCAGCAGTGAAGCGTACGTAGGCTCCAACTACGAGCAGTACTTC. This encodes CASSEAYVGSNYEQYF.

V is TRBV6-4 and J is TRBJ1-5, with D perhaps matching TRBD1 (5 bases). From germline, CDR1 is MRHNA and CDR2 SNTAGT. The germline V and J ends were trimmed by 10 bases and 14 bases, with 27 bases remaining between them. This CDR3 is 14 amino acids long. This CDR3 is CATARVSGFRGKHF. For the CDR3, the DNA is TGTGCCACCGCGAGGGTTTCAGGCTTTCGGGGGAAGCATTTT.

V usage is TRBV19 and J usage is TRBJ2-1; 13 bases align to TRBD2. The V and J ends lost 9 bases and 5 bases, in that order; junction bases with no gene match: 4. The CDR3 is made up of 14 amino acids. Per the germline V gene, CDR1 is LNHDA and CDR2 is SQIVND (reference sequence). The CDR3 sequence: CASQTSGRHNEQFF. The CDR3 nucleotides are TGTGCCAGCCAGACTAGCGGGAGGCACAATGAGCAGTTCTTC.

The CDR3 coding sequence is TGTGCCAGCAGCTCCGACAGGGGGAGAACCGGGGAGCTGTTTTTT. Its translation: CASSSDRGRTGELFF. This chain joins TRBV28 and TRBJ2-2; 9 positions agree with TRBD1. Looked up from germline, CDR1 is MDHEN and CDR2 is SYDVKM. The J segment lost 5 bases and the V segment lost 6 bases, leaving 7 bases of the junction unmatched. CDR3 length: 15 residues.

V is TRBV28 and J is TRBJ2-2; D is possibly TRBD2 (6 bases). From germline, CDR1 is MDHEN and CDR2 SYDVKM. This CDR3 has 18 amino acids. V lost 5 bases to trimming and J lost 4 bases, with 23 bases between them. CDR3 sequence reads: CASSVQPGGGMGTGELFF. The CDR3 DNA is TGTGCCAGCAGTGTACAACCCGGAGGAGGGATGGGCACCGGGGAGCTGTTTTTT.

The V and J genes are TRBV27 and TRBJ1-5; no clear D gene. The CDR3 contains 14 residues. V was shortened by 3 bases and J by 2 bases, with 8 bases between the two germline ends. Germline CDR1 and CDR2: MNHEY and SMNVEV (reference sequence). CDR3 bases: TGTGCCAGCAGTTTGGCGGTTGGCAATCAGCCCCAGCATTTT. Translated, it gives CASSLAVGNQPQHF.

The V gene is TRBV19, the J gene TRBJ1-1, with unresolved D. CDR3 size: 12 residues. V was clipped by 4 bases and J by 7 bases, with 10 bases between them. Germline V CDR1 and CDR2: LNHDA, SQIVND (reference sequence). In DNA, the CDR3 is TGTGCCAGTAGTACCTACAGCTATGAAGCTTTCTTT. This encodes CASSTYSYEAFF.

The chain recombines TRBV24-1 with TRBJ1-2, with unresolved D. The CDR3 extends over 13 amino acids. Trimming removed 3 bases from V and 3 bases from J, with 7 bases in between. CDR1 and CDR2 (germline): KGHDR, SFDVKD. This chain's CDR3 is CATSDLLDYGYTF. The DNA of the CDR3 is TGTGCCACCAGTGATCTGCTTGACTATGGCTACACCTTC.

The V gene is TRBV7-9, the J gene TRBJ1-1; D gene uncertain. The CDR3 runs to 13 residues. Per germline, CDR1 SEHNR and CDR2 FQNEAQ (reference sequence). Trimming removed 0 bases from V and 3 bases from J, with 5 bases in between. The CDR3 loop is CASSLAADTEAFF. CDR3 DNA sequence: TGTGCCAGCAGCTTAGCGGCGGACACTGAAGCTTTCTTT.

The chain couples TRBV7-2 to TRBJ1-5; D gene ambiguous. Germline CDR1 and CDR2: SGHTA and FQGNSA. The CDR3 is 16 residues long. V lost 1 base and J 2 bases, leaving 12 bases between the germline ends. The DNA of the CDR3 is TGTGCCAGCAGCTTAGAAGGAGGGAAAGGCAATCAGCCCCAGCATTTT. It encodes CASSLEGGKGNQPQHF.

The chain combines TRBV19 with TRBJ2-6, with D maybe TRBD1 (5 bases). Trimming shortened V by 5 bases and J by 0 bases, and 11 bases separated the two germline ends. The V gene's germline CDR1 is LNHDA and CDR2 SQIVND (reference sequence). This CDR3 region has 16 residues. The CDR3 DNA reads TGTGCCAGTAGTTACAGGCTTAACTCTGGGGCCAACGTCCTGACTTTC. It specifies CASSYRLNSGANVLTF.

V gene TRBV29-1 combines with J gene TRBJ2-2; 11 bases are shared with TRBD2. The germline gives CDR1 SQVTM, CDR2 ANQGSEA. CDR3 size: 14 residues. The junction had 5 bases not matched to a gene; V was cut back by 6 bases and J by 5 bases. The CDR3 nucleotides read TGCAGCGTCAGGAGGACTAGCGGGACCGGGGAGCTGTTTTTT. It specifies CSVRRTSGTGELFF.

J is TRBJ2-2 and V is TRBV19; TRBD2 aligns across 9 bases. This CDR3 spans 17 amino acids. The ends lost 7 bases at V and 5 bases at J; junction bases unmatched: 14. In germline, CDR1 is LNHDA, CDR2 SQIVND (reference sequence). The CDR3 DNA follows: TGTGCCAGTACCGATGGAATAGCGGGGGCCTTAACCGGGGAGCTGTTTTTT. Translation: CASTDGIAGALTGELFF.